This T cell receptor (beta chain) came from a study of CD4 and CD8 cells across lung adenocarcinoma regions. Samples came from patients with localized non-small cell lung adenocarcinoma. Germline values: CDR1 MNHNS, CDR2 SASEGT. V shed 7 bases and J 6 bases; nucleotides not matched to a gene: 6. CDR3 length equals 14 residues. Via MiXCR, TCRdb re-called the PCR reads, giving one row per CDR3 protein. The repertoire has about 7,300 distinct CDR3 sequences, about 50% of them found once; the top ten carry nearly 97%. The TCR sequence derives from a male donor with lung adenocarcinoma. The CD4 and CD8 labels of this study may be unreliable. Sequenced input: CD8+ T cells from the center of a lung tumor. This chain uses TRBV6-1 with TRBJ1-6, with 7 bases fitting TRBD1. This chain's CDR3 is CASTMTGFNSPLHF. The CDR3 coding sequence is TGTGCCAGCACTATGACAGGGTTTAATTCACCCCTCCACTTT.